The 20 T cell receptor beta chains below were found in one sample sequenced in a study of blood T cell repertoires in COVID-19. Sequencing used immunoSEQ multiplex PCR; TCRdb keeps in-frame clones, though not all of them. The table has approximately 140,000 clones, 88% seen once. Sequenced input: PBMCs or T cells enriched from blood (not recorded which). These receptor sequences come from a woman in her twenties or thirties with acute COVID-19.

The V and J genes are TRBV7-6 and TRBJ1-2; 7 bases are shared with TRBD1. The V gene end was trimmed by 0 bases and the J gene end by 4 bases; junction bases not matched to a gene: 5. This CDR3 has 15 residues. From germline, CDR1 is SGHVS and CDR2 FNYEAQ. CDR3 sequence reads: CASSLAPGQIYGYTF. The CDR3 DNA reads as TGTGCCAGCAGCTTAGCTCCGGGACAGATCTATGGCTACACCTTC.

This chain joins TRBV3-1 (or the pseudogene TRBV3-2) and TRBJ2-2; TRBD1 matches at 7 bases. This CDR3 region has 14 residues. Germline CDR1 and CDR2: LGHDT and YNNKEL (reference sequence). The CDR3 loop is CACSGTVNTGELFF. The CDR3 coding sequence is TGTGCGTGCTCCGGGACAGTGAACACCGGGGAGCTGTTTTTT.

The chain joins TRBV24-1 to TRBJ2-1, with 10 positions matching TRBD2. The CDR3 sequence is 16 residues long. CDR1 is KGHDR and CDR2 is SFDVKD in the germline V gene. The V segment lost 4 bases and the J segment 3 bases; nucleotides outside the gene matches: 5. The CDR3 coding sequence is TGTGCCACCAGTGACTCCTCTAGCGGGAGCTACAATGAGCAGTTCTTC. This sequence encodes CATSDSSSGSYNEQFF.

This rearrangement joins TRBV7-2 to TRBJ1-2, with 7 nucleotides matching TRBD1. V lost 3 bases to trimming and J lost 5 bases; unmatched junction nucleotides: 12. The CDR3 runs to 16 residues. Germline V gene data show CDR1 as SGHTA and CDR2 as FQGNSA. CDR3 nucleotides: TGTGCCAGCAGCTTTGATCCAGGGGGAAACTTTTATGGCTACACCTTC. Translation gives CASSFDPGGNFYGYTF.

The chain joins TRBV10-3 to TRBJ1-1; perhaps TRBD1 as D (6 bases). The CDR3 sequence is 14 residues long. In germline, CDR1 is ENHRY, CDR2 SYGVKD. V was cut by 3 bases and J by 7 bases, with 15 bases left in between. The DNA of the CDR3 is TGTGCCATCAGTGAAACAGGGTTCAGGCTTGAAGCTTTCTTT. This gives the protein CAISETGFRLEAFF.

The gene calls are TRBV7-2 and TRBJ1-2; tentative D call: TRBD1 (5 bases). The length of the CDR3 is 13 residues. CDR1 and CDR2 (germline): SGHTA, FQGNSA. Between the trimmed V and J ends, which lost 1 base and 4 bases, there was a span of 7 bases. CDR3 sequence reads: CASSLGQIYGYTF. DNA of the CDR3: TGTGCCAGCAGCTTAGGACAGATCTATGGCTACACCTTC.

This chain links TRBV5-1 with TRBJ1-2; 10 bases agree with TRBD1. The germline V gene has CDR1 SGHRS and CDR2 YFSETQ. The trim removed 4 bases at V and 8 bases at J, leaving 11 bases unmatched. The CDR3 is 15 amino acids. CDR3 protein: CASSLQGQGLEGYTF. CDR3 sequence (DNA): TGCGCCAGCAGCCTTCAGGGACAGGGGTTGGAAGGCTACACCTTC.

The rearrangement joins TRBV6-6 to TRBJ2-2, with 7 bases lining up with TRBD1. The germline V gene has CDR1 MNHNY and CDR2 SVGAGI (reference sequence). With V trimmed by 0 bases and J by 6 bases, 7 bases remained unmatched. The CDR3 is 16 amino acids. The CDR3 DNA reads TGTGCCAGCAGTTACTCAGGGGGCGCCGGGCCCGGGGAGCTGTTTTTT. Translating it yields CASSYSGGAGPGELFF.

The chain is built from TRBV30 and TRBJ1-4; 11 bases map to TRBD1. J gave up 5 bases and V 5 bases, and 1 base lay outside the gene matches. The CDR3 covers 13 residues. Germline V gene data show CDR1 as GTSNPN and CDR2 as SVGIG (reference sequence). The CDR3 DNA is TGTGCCTGGGGGACAGGGGGGAATGAAAAACTGTTTTTT. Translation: CAWGTGGNEKLFF.

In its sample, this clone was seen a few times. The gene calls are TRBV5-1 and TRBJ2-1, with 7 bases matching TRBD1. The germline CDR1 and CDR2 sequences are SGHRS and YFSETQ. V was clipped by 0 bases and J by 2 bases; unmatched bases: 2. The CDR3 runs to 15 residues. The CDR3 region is CASSLGTGTYNEQFF. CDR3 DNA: TGCGCCAGCAGCTTGGGGACAGGTACCTACAATGAGCAGTTCTTC.

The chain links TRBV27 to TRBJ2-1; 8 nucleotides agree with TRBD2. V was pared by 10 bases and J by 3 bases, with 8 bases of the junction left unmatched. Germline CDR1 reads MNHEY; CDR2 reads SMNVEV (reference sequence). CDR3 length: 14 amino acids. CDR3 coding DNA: TGTGCCACCGCCATAGCGGGGCTCTACAATGAGCAGTTCTTC. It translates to CATAIAGLYNEQFF.

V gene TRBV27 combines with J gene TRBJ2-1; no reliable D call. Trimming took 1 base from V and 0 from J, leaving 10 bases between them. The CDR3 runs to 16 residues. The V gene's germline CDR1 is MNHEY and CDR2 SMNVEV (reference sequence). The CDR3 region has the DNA TGTGCCAGCAGTTTATACCCCCAGGTCTCCTACAATGAGCAGTTCTTC. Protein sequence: CASSLYPQVSYNEQFF.

The DNA for the CDR3 is TGTGCCAGTGGACTAGCGGCGGGTGAGCAGTTCTTC. It translates to CASGLAAGEQFF. The V call is TRBV28, the J call TRBJ2-1; 10 positions match TRBD2. V lost 9 bases, J lost 9 bases, and 5 bases stayed unmatched. This CDR3 comprises 12 residues. The germline CDR1 and CDR2 sequences are MDHEN and SYDVKM.

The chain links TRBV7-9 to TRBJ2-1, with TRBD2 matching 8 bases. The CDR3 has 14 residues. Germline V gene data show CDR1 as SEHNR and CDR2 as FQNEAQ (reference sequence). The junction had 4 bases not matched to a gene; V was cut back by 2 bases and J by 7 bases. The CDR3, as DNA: TGTGCCAGCAGCTTAACCAGCGGGAGAAATGAGCAGTTCTTC. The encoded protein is CASSLTSGRNEQFF.

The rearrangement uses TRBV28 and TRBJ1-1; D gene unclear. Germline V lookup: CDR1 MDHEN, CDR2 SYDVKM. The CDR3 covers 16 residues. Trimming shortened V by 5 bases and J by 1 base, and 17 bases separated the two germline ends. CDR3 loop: CASSLPSSLPNTEAFF. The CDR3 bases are TGTGCCAGCAGTCTCCCCTCGTCCCTTCCGAACACTGAAGCTTTCTTT. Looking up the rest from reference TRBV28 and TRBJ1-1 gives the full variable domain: DVKVTQSSRYLVKRTGEKVFLECVQDMDHENMFWYRQDPGLGLRLIYFSYDVKMKEKGDIPEGYSVSREKKERFSLILESASTNQTSMYLCASSLPSSLPNTEAFFGQGTRLTVV.

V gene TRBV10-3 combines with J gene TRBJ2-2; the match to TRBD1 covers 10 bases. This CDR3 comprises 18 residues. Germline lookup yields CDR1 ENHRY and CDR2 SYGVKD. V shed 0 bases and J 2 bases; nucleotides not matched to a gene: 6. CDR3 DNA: TGTGCCATCAGTGAGTCATTCGGGACAGGGGTAAACACCGGGGAGCTGTTTTTT. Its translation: CAISESFGTGVNTGELFF.

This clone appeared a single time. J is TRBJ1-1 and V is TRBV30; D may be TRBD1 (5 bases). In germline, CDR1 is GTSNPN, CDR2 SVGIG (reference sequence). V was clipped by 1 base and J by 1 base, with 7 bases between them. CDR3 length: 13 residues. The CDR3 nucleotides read TGTGCCTGGAGTGCCCAGGGGAACACTGAAGCTTTCTTT. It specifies CAWSAQGNTEAFF.

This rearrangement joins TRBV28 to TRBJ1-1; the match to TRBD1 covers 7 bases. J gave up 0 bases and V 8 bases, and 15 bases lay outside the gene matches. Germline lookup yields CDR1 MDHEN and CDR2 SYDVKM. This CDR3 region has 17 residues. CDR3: CASPPGQFSLMNTEAFF. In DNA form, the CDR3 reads TGTGCCAGCCCCCCGGGACAGTTCTCCCTCATGAACACTGAAGCTTTCTTT.

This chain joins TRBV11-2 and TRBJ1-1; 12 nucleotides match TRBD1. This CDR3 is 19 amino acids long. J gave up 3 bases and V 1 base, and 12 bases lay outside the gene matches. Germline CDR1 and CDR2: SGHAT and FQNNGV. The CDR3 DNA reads TGTGCCAGCAGCTTAGGATTCCGGGACAGGGGGCGCGGGGACACTGAAGCTTTCTTT. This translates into CASSLGFRDRGRGDTEAFF.

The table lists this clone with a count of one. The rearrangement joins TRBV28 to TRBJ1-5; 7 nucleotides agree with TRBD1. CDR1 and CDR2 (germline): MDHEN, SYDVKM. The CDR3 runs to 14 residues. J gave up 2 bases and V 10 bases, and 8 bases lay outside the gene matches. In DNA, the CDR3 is TGTGCCATCACCACTGGACAGGGCAATCAGCCCCAGCATTTT. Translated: CAITTGQGNQPQHF.